This T cell receptor beta chain emerged from a study of shared clonotypes between healthy human individuals. This clone came up once. Its antigen is still unknown. Other DNA sequences in the same sample also yield this CDR3. General study results and limits: Non-shared clonotypes were found to have lower generation probabilities than the clonotypes that were shared by all four of the sorted-subset donors.

Adult donors, all healthy and HIV-negative, had no recent acute infections or vaccinations. Clones were read by immunoSEQ multiplex PCR, and TCRdb kept only the in-frame ones, dropping some. There are roughly 1.5 million clones in the sample; 95% to 99% occur only once, and roughly 0.4% lies in the top ten. With V trimmed by 3 bases and J by 2 bases, 4 bases remained unmatched. From germline, CDR1 is LGHNA and CDR2 YSLEER. The CDR3 totals 16 residues. This chain connects TRBV4-3 to TRBJ2-1; 10 bases are shared with TRBD2. This receptor was obtained from a man between 25 and 39 years old in good health. The specimen was naive CD4+ T cells sorted from blood. Subset: CD45RA+ positively selected. The CDR3 DNA reads TGCGCCAGCAGCCAGGAGCTAGCGGGAGCCTACAATGAGCAGTTCTTC. The encoded protein is CASSQELAGAYNEQFF.